This T cell receptor (beta chain) was recovered during a study of blood T cell repertoires in COVID-19. About the research overall: The United States, Italy and Spain supplied acute and convalescent COVID-19 samples.

Measured with immunoSEQ multiplex PCR; TCRdb has only the in-frame clones, and not every one. The data show about 130,000 clones, with roughly four fifths seen just once and about 9.6% held by the top ten. The CDR3 sequence is 17 residues long. V was pared by 3 bases and J by 1 base, with 8 bases of the junction left unmatched. Germline lookup yields CDR1 LGHDT and CDR2 YNNKEL (reference sequence). The sequence was obtained from a man aged 35-49 years with active or convalescent COVID-19. The genes are TRBV3-1 (or the pseudogene TRBV3-2) and TRBJ2-1; 8 bases are shared with TRBD1. The sample consisted of peripheral blood. The CDR3 nucleotides are TGTGCCAGCAGCCATCCCAGGGGGCAGAGATCCTACAATGAGCAGTTCTTC. Amino acids: CASSHPRGQRSYNEQFF.